Below, 24 T cell receptor beta chains from the same sample are listed, as sequenced in a study of breast tumors, draining lymph nodes, adjacent tissues. From the multiplex PCR reads, TCRdb called clonotypes with MiXCR, one entry per CDR3 protein. This table has fewer than 200,000 distinct CDR3 sequences, approximately 30% appearing once. Axillary draining lymph nodes of breast cancer patients supplied the node samples. The sample consisted of axillary lymph node tissue. Source of these receptors: a female donor with breast cancer. Some clones in this sample may be carry-over from other donors' samples.

To note about this clonotype: A much larger clone differs from this one at a single base, so this may be a read error. The CDR3 sequence is CASSQGNRGYGQPQHF. The CDR3 nucleotides read TGTGCCAGCAGTCAAGGGAACCGGGGGTATGGTCAGCCCCAGCATTTT. The V call is TRBV6-5, the J call TRBJ1-5; tentatively, D is TRBD1 (5 bases). The V gene's germline CDR1 is MNHEY and CDR2 SVGAGI. With 5 bases removed from V and 6 bases from J, the gap between germline ends came to 20 bases. CDR3 size: 16 residues.

This clonotype has ten or more counts. The rearrangement uses TRBV7-2 and TRBJ2-1; TRBD1 might be the D (6 bases). In germline, CDR1 is SGHTA, CDR2 FQGNSA. V was shortened by 1 base and J by 0 bases, with 10 bases between the two germline ends. The CDR3 is 16 residues long. The CDR3 here is CASSLVPDSSYNEQFF. DNA of the CDR3: TGTGCCAGCAGCTTAGTTCCGGACAGCTCCTACAATGAGCAGTTCTTC.

This clonotype was seen many times. The chain uses TRBV3-1 and TRBJ1-6; a weak D match, TRBD1 (5 bases). The CDR3 has 14 residues. The V end lost 2 bases, the J end lost 5 bases, and 7 bases lay between the germline ends. The germline gives CDR1 LGHDT, CDR2 YNNKEL (reference sequence). CDR3: CASSQHRNNSPLHF. The CDR3 DNA sequence: TGTGCCAGCAGCCAACACAGGAATAATTCACCCCTCCACTTT.

The rearrangement uses TRBV4-2 and TRBJ2-3; possibly TRBD1 for D (9 bases). The V gene's germline CDR1 is LGHNA and CDR2 YNFKEQ. Trimming took 1 base from V and 2 from J, leaving 19 bases between them. CDR3 length: 18 residues. This CDR3 is CASSQGTGVAGNTDTQYF. In DNA, the CDR3 is TGTGCCAGCAGCCAAGGGACAGGGGTAGCGGGGAACACAGATACGCAGTATTTT.

In this sample, this clonotype turned up many times. The chain recombines TRBV19 with TRBJ2-1; D may be TRBD1 (5 bases). The V end was cut by 7 bases, the J end by 3 bases, with 16 bases between. This CDR3 spans 15 amino acids. Germline lookup yields CDR1 LNHDA and CDR2 SQIVND (reference sequence). The CDR3 DNA sequence: TGTGCCAGTACCCTCGGACAAGGGATCTACAATGAGCAGTTCTTC. It specifies CASTLGQGIYNEQFF. The full variable domain, with the rest looked up from reference TRBV19 and TRBJ2-1, is DGGITQSPKYLFRKEGQNVTLSCEQNLNHDAMYWYRQDPGQGLRLIYYSQIVNDFQKGDIAEGYSVSREKKESFPLTVTSAQKNPTAFYLCASTLGQGIYNEQFFGPGTRLTVL.

This clonotype came up many times. The gene calls are TRBV12-3 or TRBV12-4 and TRBJ2-2; 8 positions agree with TRBD1. The V and J ends lost 5 bases and 0 bases, in that order; junction bases with no gene match: 2. The CDR3 consists of 15 residues. The CDR3 DNA reads TGTGCCAGCAGTAGGACAGGGACGAACACCGGGGAGCTGTTTTTT. This translates into CASSRTGTNTGELFF.

This clonotype was counted a few times. This may be a read error: a much more frequent sequence differs by one nucleotide. J is TRBJ2-7 and V is TRBV20-1; TRBD1 is a possible D gene (6 bases). The CDR3 covers 13 residues. The germline CDR1 and CDR2 sequences are DFQATT and SNEGSKA (reference sequence). The CDR3, as DNA: TGCAGTGCTAGTCGGGACATATCCTACGCGCAGTACTTC. This translates into CSASRDISYAQYF.

In this sample, this clonotype turned up many times. V and J are TRBV2 and TRBJ2-1, with no clear D. Trimming removed 2 bases from V and 15 bases from J, with 11 bases in between. CDR1 and CDR2 from the germline V gene are SNHLY and FYNNEI. The CDR3 spans 11 residues. CDR3 sequence reads: CASSESLWWFF. The CDR3 DNA follows: TGTGCCAGCAGTGAAAGTCTTTGGTGGTTCTTC.

This clonotype was seen repeatedly, ten times or more. The chain joins TRBV20-1 to TRBJ2-7; D is unresolved. CDR3 length: 13 residues. Trimming stripped 4 bases from V and 0 bases from J, with 10 bases between. Germline V gene sequence: CDR1 DFQATT, CDR2 SNEGSKA (reference sequence). The DNA for the CDR3 is TGCAGTGCTACTTCACACAGCTCCTACGAGCAGTACTTC. It specifies CSATSHSSYEQYF.

Only a few counts were recorded for this clonotype. The genes are TRBV4-1 and TRBJ1-1; perhaps TRBD1 as D (6 bases). V dropped 7 bases and J dropped 12 bases, with 21 bases sitting between them. Germline V gene sequence: CDR1 MGHRA, CDR2 YSYEKL. The CDR3 has 13 amino acids. In nucleotides, the CDR3 is TGCGCCAGCACAGGGGCGACTACAGGCAGGTCTTTCTTT. Translated, it gives CASTGATTGRSFF.

This clonotype occurred many times. The chain has TRBV6-5 and TRBJ2-2, with D possibly TRBD1 on 5 matching bases. Germline V lookup: CDR1 MNHEY, CDR2 SVGAGI. The CDR3 loop spans 14 amino acids. Trimming pared 0 bases from V and 6 bases from J, leaving 8 bases between. In nucleotides, the CDR3 is TGTGCCAGCAGTTACTCGGTAGGGGCCGGGGAGCTGTTTTTT. Its translation: CASSYSVGAGELFF.

This clonotype was seen ten or more times. The rearrangement joins TRBV18 to TRBJ2-3, with no clear D. Per germline, CDR1 KGHSH and CDR2 LQKENI. V was shortened by 6 bases and J by 6 bases, with 13 bases between the two germline ends. The CDR3 contains 13 residues. CDR3 in amino acids: CASSSGPGDTQYF. The CDR3 coding sequence is TGTGCCAGCTCCTCCGGGCCAGGTGATACGCAGTATTTT. Based on the CDR3 plus reference TRBV18 and TRBJ2-3, the full variable domain is NAGVMQNPRHLVRRRGQEARLRCSPMKGHSHVYWYRQLPEEGLKFMVYLQKENIIDESGMPKERFSAEFPKEGPSILRIQQVVRGDSAAYFCASSSGPGDTQYFGPGTRLTVL.

This clonotype came up once. Germline is not matched at one junction end, which may reflect a read error. The chain employs TRBV6-2 or TRBV6-3 and TRBJ2-7, with a weak D call TRBD1 (6 bases). This CDR3 is 18 amino acids long. Germline assignment: CDR1 MNHEY and CDR2 SVGEGT. The CDR3 bases are TGTGCCAGCAGTTACCGGGTACAGGGAACTGTTCCCCCTGACGAGCGGTACTTC. Translation: CASSYRVQGTVPPDERYF.

The chain links TRBV6-5 to TRBJ2-3; no reliable D call. The V end lost 6 bases, the J end lost 0 bases, and 10 bases lay between the germline ends. Germline assignment: CDR1 MNHEY and CDR2 SVGAGI. This CDR3 comprises 14 residues. This CDR3 reads CASRRYISTDTQYF. Written as DNA, the CDR3 is TGTGCCAGCAGGCGTTATATCAGCACAGATACGCAGTATTTT.

The table lists this clonotype with many counts. V is TRBV5-6 and J is TRBJ1-2; 7 bases are a match to TRBD1. CDR3 length equals 15 residues. CDR1 and CDR2 (germline): SGHDT, YYEEEE. V was clipped by 5 bases and J by 3 bases; unmatched bases: 10. The CDR3 protein is CASSNLEGADYGYTF. The CDR3 DNA reads TGTGCCAGCAGTAATTTGGAGGGGGCAGACTATGGCTACACCTTC. Using reference TRBV5-6 and TRBJ1-2 for the parts outside the CDR3, the full variable domain is DAGVTQSPTHLIKTRGQQVTLRCSPKSGHDTVSWYQQALGQGPQFIFQYYEEEERQRGNFPDRFSGHQFPNYSSELNVNALLLGDSALYLCASSNLEGADYGYTFGSGTRLTVV.

Regarding this clonotype: Here the CDR3 omits its conserved ending phenylalanine or tryptophan, so a read error is the likely source. The chain is built from TRBV19 and TRBJ1-3; 9 bases agree with TRBD1. V trimming: 6 bases; J trimming: 2 bases; junction bases outside the gene matches: 11. There are 17 residues in the CDR3. Germline CDR1 LNHDA, CDR2 SQIVND (reference sequence). The CDR3, as DNA: TGTGCCAGTAGGTTGGGACAGGGAAGGGGAGCTGGAAACACCATATATTCT. Protein product: CASRLGQGRGAGNTIYS.

This chain links TRBV12-3 or TRBV12-4 with TRBJ2-1; perhaps TRBD1 as D (5 bases). The length of the CDR3 is 14 residues. The V end was cut by 3 bases, the J end by 3 bases, with 9 bases between. The CDR3 nucleotides are TGTGCCAGCAGTTTCGCAGGGCTCTACAATGAGCAGTTCTTC. It yields the protein CASSFAGLYNEQFF.

This clonotype was seen at least ten times. J is TRBJ1-5 and V is TRBV6-1, with 7 bases matching TRBD1. This CDR3 contains 17 residues. Trimming cost V 4 bases and J 3 bases; bases outside gene matches: 12. Per germline, CDR1 MNHNS and CDR2 SASEGT. CDR3 sequence (DNA): TGTGCCAGCAGTGTCCACAGGGGCTACACTCCCAATCAGCCCCAGCATTTT. Its translation is CASSVHRGYTPNQPQHF.

This clonotype showed up many times. The chain carries TRBV7-8 and TRBJ2-7; the D is unclear. This CDR3 has 14 amino acids. V was pared by 2 bases and J by 4 bases, with 12 bases between. Germline CDR1 is SGHVS and CDR2 is FQNEAQ. In nucleotides, the CDR3 is TGTGCCAGCAGCTTAAACATCCCCGGGTACGAGCAGTACTTC. Amino acids: CASSLNIPGYEQYF.

This clonotype was seen only a few times. The rearrangement uses TRBV27 and TRBJ2-7; 7 nucleotides match TRBD1. Trimming removed 5 bases from V and 2 bases from J; junction bases left unmatched: 6. CDR1 is MNHEY, CDR2 SMNVEV, per germline (reference sequence). The CDR3 consists of 14 residues. The CDR3 DNA is TGTGCCAGCAGTAGAGGACAGGAGGCCTACGAGCAGTACTTC. It is translated as CASSRGQEAYEQYF.

In its sample, this clonotype was seen many times. The V and J genes are TRBV7-9 and TRBJ1-6, with unresolved D. This CDR3 contains 17 residues. Germline V lookup: CDR1 SEHNR, CDR2 FQNEAQ (reference sequence). The V gene lost 5 bases and the J gene lost 2 bases, with 16 bases spanning the gap. Here the CDR3 reads CASSARRVGPYNSPLHF. The CDR3 nucleotides are TGTGCCAGCAGCGCCCGCCGGGTTGGTCCCTATAATTCACCCCTCCACTTT.

This clonotype was found a few times. A much larger clonotype is one base distant, so this may be a read error. The chain has TRBV5-5 and TRBJ2-5, with TRBD2 matching over 8 bases. This CDR3 has 15 residues. V lost 2 bases, J lost 4 bases, and 7 bases stayed unmatched. Germline lookup yields CDR1 SGHKS and CDR2 YYEKEE (reference sequence). The CDR3 is CASSFELAVGETQYF. For the CDR3, the DNA is TGTGCCAGCAGCTTCGAACTAGCGGTAGGAGAGACCCAGTACTTC.

Regarding this clonotype: One junction end disagrees with the germline gene, perhaps due to a read error. The V gene is TRBV6-5, the J gene TRBJ1-2; a possible D gene is TRBD1 (6 bases). This CDR3 comprises 16 residues. The germline V gene encodes CDR1 MNHEY and CDR2 SVGAGI. The CDR3 loop is CASSHSTQGRVYGYTF. The CDR3 nucleotides are TGTGCCAGCAGTCACTCGACGCAGGGGCGGGTCTATGGCTACACCTTC.

This clonotype was seen ten or more times. The V call is TRBV29-1, the J call TRBJ2-3; perhaps D is TRBD1 or TRBD2 (6 bases each). This CDR3 has 15 amino acids. Germline CDR1 is SQVTM and CDR2 is ANQGSEA. V was pared by 5 bases and J by 2 bases, with 17 bases between. CDR3 in DNA: TGCAGCGTTCTACAGGGATGGGGGGCCACAGATACGCAGTATTTT. The encoded protein is CSVLQGWGATDTQYF.